Each of the 7 T cell receptor beta chains below was sequenced from the same sample in a study of blood T cells in healthy people across ages. For the second PCR, which ran for roughly 6 to 12 cycles, a sample-barcoded 5' primer and a J-beta primer mix were used. Each CDR3 protein is one row after TCRdb ran MiXCR on the 5' RACE reads. The profile shows around 1,100,000 distinct CDR3 sequences, less than 45% of them singletons. Input material: blood. The source is a man younger than 35 in good health.

This clonotype was observed a few times. CDR3 loop: CASSFSGVRETQYF. The CDR3 coding sequence is TGTGCCAGCAGCTTTAGCGGGGTCCGGGAGACCCAGTACTTC. The rearrangement uses TRBV7-9 and TRBJ2-5; 8 bases align to TRBD2. This CDR3 spans 14 amino acids. Germline V gives CDR1 SEHNR, CDR2 FQNEAQ (reference sequence). J was trimmed by 5 bases and V by 3 bases; bases with no gene match: 5.

In the case of this clonotype: This may arise from a read error, as a much more abundant clone is one base away. The genes are TRBV4-2 and TRBJ2-6, with D maybe TRBD1 (5 bases). Germline V gene lookup returns CDR1 LGHNA and CDR2 YNFKEQ. The CDR3 sequence is 15 residues long. The CDR3, as DNA: TGTGCCAGCAGCCAAGTGGCATCTGGGGCCGACGTCCTGACTTTC. It codes for CASSQVASGADVLTF.

Only a few counts were recorded for this clonotype. The rearrangement links TRBV3-1 to TRBJ2-5, with D tentatively TRBD1 (6 bases). This CDR3 contains 13 residues. V lost 5 bases and J lost 4, with 11 bases in between. Germline V gene sequence: CDR1 LGHDT, CDR2 YNNKEL (reference sequence). The CDR3 is CASSAGVAETQYF. The CDR3 nucleotides are TGTGCCAGCAGCGCAGGGGTAGCAGAGACCCAGTACTTC.

The chain is built from TRBV7-2 and TRBJ1-1, with 9 bases lining up with TRBD1. Germline V CDR1 and CDR2: SGHTA, FQGNSA. The CDR3 spans 15 residues. Unmatched junction bases numbered 6, after V lost 2 bases and J lost 5 bases. The chain's CDR3 is CASSLKTGGGTEAFF. CDR3 in DNA: TGTGCCAGCAGCTTAAAGACAGGGGGTGGGACTGAAGCTTTCTTT.

Only a few counts were recorded for this clonotype. The CDR3 loop reads CASSYSRQGWNGYTF. DNA of the CDR3: TGTGCCAGCAGTTACTCTCGCCAGGGTTGGAATGGCTACACCTTC. The genes are TRBV6-2 or TRBV6-3 and TRBJ1-2; weak D call: TRBD1 (5 bases). Germline CDR1 MNHEY, CDR2 SVGEGT. Trimming stripped 0 bases from V and 6 bases from J, with 14 bases between. The CDR3 sequence is 15 residues long.

The gene calls are TRBV5-1 and TRBJ2-2; D is unclear. Germline CDR1 is SGHRS and CDR2 is YFSETQ. The CDR3 loop spans 14 amino acids. With 1 base removed from V and 4 bases from J, the gap between germline ends came to 8 bases. This CDR3 reads CASSLRLSTGELFF. In DNA, the CDR3 is TGCGCCAGCAGCTTGAGGCTCTCCACCGGGGAGCTGTTTTTT.

V and J are TRBV4-2 and TRBJ1-5; D gene ambiguous. The germline V gene has CDR1 LGHNA and CDR2 YNFKEQ. The CDR3 runs 14 residues. V dropped 1 base and J dropped 5 bases, with 9 bases sitting between them. The CDR3 region is CASSQGQAHQPQHF. CDR3 coding DNA: TGTGCCAGCAGCCAAGGTCAGGCGCATCAGCCCCAGCATTTT.